This T cell receptor beta chain comes out of a study of blood T cell repertoires in COVID-19. In the study overall: Samples of COVID-19 (acute and convalescent) were obtained from the United States, Italy and Spain. T cells, B-cell-depleted T cells, or PBMCs supplied cDNA or gDNA.

The CDR3 has 15 amino acids. V gave up 4 bases and J gave up 5 bases; unmatched junction bases: 7. Germline loops: CDR1 SGHRS, CDR2 YFSETQ. Per the original data handling: Amplification with reference gene primers provided the estimates of nucleated cell counts. Sequenced by immunoSEQ multiplex PCR; TCRdb stores in-frame clones only, minus some. V and J calls and clone size are given by that table; D and trimming were obtained from the DNA. The sample contains about 110,000 clones, about 89% of which appear only once. Sequencing was carried out using peripheral blood. The rearrangement joins TRBV5-1 to TRBJ2-3, with TRBD1 identical over 10 bases. This sequence originates from a man aged 40-49 years with active or convalescent COVID-19. The CDR3 spells CASSPPGQGRDTQYF. The CDR3 bases are TGCGCCAGCAGCCCACCGGGACAGGGGAGAGATACGCAGTATTTT.